This TCR beta chain stems from a study of cytomegalovirus exposure and HLA in healthy donors. CDR3 length: 13 residues. Germline V gives CDR1 LNHNV, CDR2 YYDKDF (reference sequence). The ends were cut back, 8 bases at V and 6 bases at J, with 14 bases in the middle. Sequencing used immunoSEQ multiplex PCR; TCRdb keeps in-frame clones, though not all of them. The sample has under 250,000 clones, roughly 80% seen once. The specimen sequenced was PBMCs. The chain uses TRBV15 and TRBJ1-5, with D uncertain. The source is a woman under 30 in good health and CMV-seronegative. The CDR3 bases are TGTGCCACCGGGCGGGTGGGATCTCAGCCCCAGCATTTT. Amino acid sequence: CATGRVGSQPQHF.